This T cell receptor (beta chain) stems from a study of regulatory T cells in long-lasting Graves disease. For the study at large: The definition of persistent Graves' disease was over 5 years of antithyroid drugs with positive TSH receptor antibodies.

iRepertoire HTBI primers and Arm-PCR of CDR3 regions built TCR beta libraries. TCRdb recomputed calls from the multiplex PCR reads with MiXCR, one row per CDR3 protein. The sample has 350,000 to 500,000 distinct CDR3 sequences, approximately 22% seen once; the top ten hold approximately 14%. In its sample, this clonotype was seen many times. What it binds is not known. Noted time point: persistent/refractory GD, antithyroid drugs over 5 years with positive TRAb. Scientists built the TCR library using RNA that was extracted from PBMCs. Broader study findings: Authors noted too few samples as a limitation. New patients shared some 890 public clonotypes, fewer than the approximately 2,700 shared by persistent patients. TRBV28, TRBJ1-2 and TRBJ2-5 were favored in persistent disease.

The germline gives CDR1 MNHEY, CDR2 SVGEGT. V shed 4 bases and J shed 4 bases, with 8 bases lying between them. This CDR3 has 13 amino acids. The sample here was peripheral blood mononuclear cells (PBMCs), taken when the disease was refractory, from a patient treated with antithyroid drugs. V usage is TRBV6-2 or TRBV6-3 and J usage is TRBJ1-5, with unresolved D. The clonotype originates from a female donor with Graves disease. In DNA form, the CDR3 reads TGTGCCAGCAGTTCAGTGGGGAATCAGCCCCAGCATTTT. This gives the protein CASSSVGNQPQHF.